This paragraph covers one TCR beta chain sequence. Its antigen is currently not known. Base qualities are not provided; no much larger clone lies one nucleotide away. The method behind the library was 5' RACE. The instrument was a NextSeq 500. In the TCR library protocol, a unique molecular identifier was attached to each TCR cDNA molecule so that PCR and sequencing errors could be corrected. In the authors' own workflow: Decombinator tools were used for TCR identification, UMI-based error correction and CDR3 extraction. Expanded TCRs were defined as those above a frequency of 2 per 1,000, corresponding to the top 1% of the tumor frequency distribution. Each repertoire was subsampled 100 times to 5,000 TCRs, after which Renyi diversity was computed with the R vegan package. To build CDR3 similarity networks, amino acid triplet string-kernel similarity was used, and CDR3s were connected when their pairwise similarity was above 0.82. TCRdb handled the public reads itself, with Q25 trimming in fastp and clone calling in MiXCR, and kept productive beta chains. Each entry is one CDR3 protein sequence, shown with its most common DNA and genes. It is TCRdb's table, rather than the study itself, that gives the V and J calls and clone size. The sample table holds approximately 110,000 distinct CDR3 sequences, of which less than 14% were seen once. The ten largest clonotypes hold 24% of the sample.

This specimen comes from a study of spatial heterogeneity in lung cancer (dated by TCRdb to 2018 to 2020). Some background on the complete study: Samples were obtained from about 75 patients with early-stage, untreated non-small cell lung cancer from the lung TRACERx cohort. Follow-up PBMC samples were sequenced whenever the samples were available, and the median time to follow-up was roughly two years after resection. In the raw uncorrected reads, each unique combination of TCR and UMI appeared on average more than ten times. In non-small cell lung cancer, the study made a quantitative comparison of TCR alpha and beta repertoires among multiple tumor regions, matched nontumor lung and blood. At surgery, both alpha and beta chains were TCR-sequenced in approximately 210 tumor regions, approximately 64 matched nontumor lung samples and a few dozen PBMC samples. The study linked features of the TCR repertoire to counts of nonsynonymous mutations, which were determined by whole-exome sequencing of tumor tissue. Beta-chain transcripts were consistently detected in greater numbers than alpha-chain transcripts, which likely reflected higher beta-chain transcript abundance.

The sample's time point label, decoded: blood at routine non-recurrence follow-up after resection. Whole RNA extracted from tumor and nontumor lung tissue, or from cryopreserved PBMC samples, was used for TCR sequencing without cell sorting. Patients were selected for TCR sequencing only if sufficient RNA was available from at least two tumor regions. Beyond this particular receptor, the publication reports: Ubiquitous expanded tumor TCRs were detected in blood more often at tumor resection than at routine follow-up. Only approximately 13 patients were included in comparisons of baseline and follow-up blood repertoires. Confirming at a functional level the hypothesis that regional TCRs recognize regional mutations was considered to require additional single-cell paired TCR alpha and beta sequencing.

Germline trimming: 3 bases from V, 6 bases from J; junction bases outside gene matches: 11. From its cysteine to its phenylalanine, the CDR3 spans 16 amino acids. The read is trimmed to its CDR3 DNA, 48 bases read in frame from base 1. Reading the germline V gene gives CDR1 SGHDT and CDR2 YYEEEE. Here the chain combines TRBV5-6 and TRBJ2-1; 8 bases in between match TRBD1. The receptor's source is a female donor with early-stage non-small cell lung cancer. The sequencing used PBMCs, collected at follow-up. CDR3 reads: CASSSLGQGIVNEQFF. The nucleotide sequence reads as follows: TGTGCCAGCAGCTCACTAGGACAGGGTATTGTCAATGAGCAGTTCTTC.